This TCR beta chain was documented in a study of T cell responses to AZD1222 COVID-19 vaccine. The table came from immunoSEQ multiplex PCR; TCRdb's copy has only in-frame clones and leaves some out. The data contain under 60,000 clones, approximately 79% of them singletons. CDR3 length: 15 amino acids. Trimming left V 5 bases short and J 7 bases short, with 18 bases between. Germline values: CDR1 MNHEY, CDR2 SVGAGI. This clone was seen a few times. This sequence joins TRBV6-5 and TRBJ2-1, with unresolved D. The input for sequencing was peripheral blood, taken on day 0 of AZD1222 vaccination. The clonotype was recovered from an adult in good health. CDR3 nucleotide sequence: TGTGCCAGCAGTCCCCGGAATCCCCTGAAGAATGAGCAGTTCTTC. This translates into CASSPRNPLKNEQFF.